The 27 T cell receptor beta chains below all came from one sample that was sequenced in a study of cytomegalovirus exposure and HLA in healthy donors. Primers included in the PCR were 60 Vbeta and 13 Jbeta primers. Assay: immunoSEQ multiplex PCR; the TCRdb copy retains only in-frame clones and omits some. The sample contains under 150,000 clones, roughly four fifths of which appear only once. Sample: PBMCs. These receptors originate from a boy between 2 and 15 years old in good health and CMV-seronegative.

This chain joins TRBV6-6 and TRBJ2-1, with 10 bases fitting TRBD2. The J segment lost 0 bases and the V segment lost 8 bases, leaving 1 base of the junction unmatched. The CDR3 extends over 14 amino acids. Germline values: CDR1 MNHNY, CDR2 SVGAGI (reference sequence). The CDR3 DNA reads as TGTGCCAGCCTAGCGGGAGACTCCTACAATGAGCAGTTCTTC. The encoded protein is CASLAGDSYNEQFF.

This clone was seen only once. The chain carries TRBV2 and TRBJ1-4; 7 bases fit TRBD1. The CDR3 has 14 residues. V lost 6 bases and J lost 7; bases outside the gene matches: 8. Germline loops: CDR1 SNHLY, CDR2 FYNNEI. CDR3 protein: CASRGVGTAEKLFF. CDR3 sequence (DNA): TGTGCCAGCAGGGGAGTAGGGACAGCTGAAAAACTGTTTTTT.

V is TRBV7-9 and J is TRBJ1-5; 7 positions match TRBD1. This CDR3 region has 15 residues. Germline values: CDR1 SEHNR, CDR2 FQNEAQ (reference sequence). J lost 3 bases, V lost 5 bases, and 7 bases had no gene match. The CDR3 loop reads CASSPIQGTNQPQHF. Here the CDR3 DNA reads TGTGCCAGCAGCCCGATACAGGGGACCAATCAGCCCCAGCATTTT.

This chain links TRBV5-6 with TRBJ1-1; no firm D call. Germline V gives CDR1 SGHDT, CDR2 YYEEEE. The length of the CDR3 is 14 residues. Trimming pared 2 bases from V and 5 bases from J, leaving 13 bases between. The CDR3 region is CASSFGVDGTEAFF. DNA for the CDR3: TGTGCCAGCAGCTTCGGGGTTGATGGGACTGAAGCTTTCTTT.

The J gene is TRBJ2-2, the V gene TRBV6-5; 8 bases match TRBD1. V shed 0 bases, J shed 5 bases, and the junction held 5 bases outside the gene matches. CDR3 size: 16 residues. From germline, CDR1 is MNHEY and CDR2 SVGAGI. CDR3 protein: CASSYSRTGLTGELFF. The DNA of the CDR3 is TGTGCCAGCAGTTACTCCCGGACAGGGCTTACCGGGGAGCTGTTTTTT.

The V gene is TRBV2, the J gene TRBJ2-3; 11 bases are shared with TRBD2. The CDR3 runs to 16 residues. The germline gives CDR1 SNHLY, CDR2 FYNNEI. V gave up 7 bases and J gave up 0 bases; unmatched junction bases: 6. The CDR3, as DNA: TGTGCCAGCATGAGACTAGCGGGGACTAGCACAGATACGCAGTATTTT. Amino acid sequence: CASMRLAGTSTDTQYF.

A word on this clone: The junction departs from the called germline gene at one end, perhaps through a read error. The CDR3 spells CAGSPQTGKGNTIYF. The CDR3 DNA reads as TGTGCCGGCAGCCCGCAGACAGGGAAAGGAAACACCATATATTTT. The chain joins TRBV11-2 to TRBJ1-3; 7 bases agree with TRBD1. The CDR3 contains 15 residues. Germline V gene data show CDR1 as SGHAT and CDR2 as FQNNGV.

The rearrangement joins TRBV15 to TRBJ2-7, with TRBD1 matching 8 bases. The CDR3 totals 15 residues. Germline trimming cut 3 bases from V and 2 bases from J; bases unmatched to any gene: 6. CDR1 is LNHNV and CDR2 is YYDKDF in the germline V gene (reference sequence). The CDR3 DNA reads as TGTGCCACCAGCAGGCCTTCGGACAGGGCCTACGAGCAGTACGTC. This sequence encodes CATSRPSDRAYEQYV.

The chain uses TRBV7-2 and TRBJ2-3; 11 nucleotides agree with TRBD2. Trimming at V came to 4 bases and at J to 2 bases, leaving 11 bases not matched to a gene. This CDR3 has 18 residues. Germline CDR1 is SGHTA and CDR2 is FQGNSA. For the CDR3, the DNA is TGTGCCAGCAGCTCGATCCTATTAGCGGGAGGGAACACAGATACGCAGTATTTT. Translation gives CASSSILLAGGNTDTQYF. The complete variable domain, with remaining parts taken from reference TRBV7-2 and TRBJ2-3, reads GAGVSQSPSNKVTEKGKDVELRCDPISGHTALYWYRQSLGQGLEFLIYFQGNSAPDKSGLPSDRFSAERTGGSVSTLTIQRTQQEDSAVYLCASSSILLAGGNTDTQYFGPGTRLTVL.

The chain joins TRBV27 to TRBJ2-1, with D unresolved. CDR1 is MNHEY, CDR2 SMNVEV, per germline (reference sequence). The CDR3 is made up of 15 amino acids. Trimming took off 4 bases at V and 4 bases at J, with 14 bases between the two ends. The DNA for the CDR3 is TGTGCCAGCAGTTATTCCCTGGCTCATTACAATGAGCAGTTCTTC. Its protein is CASSYSLAHYNEQFF.

The chain combines TRBV7-9 with TRBJ1-4; no firm D call. V lost 7 bases and J lost 0, with 9 bases in between. The CDR3 extends over 14 amino acids. Per germline, CDR1 SEHNR and CDR2 FQNEAQ (reference sequence). The CDR3 DNA reads as TGTGCCAGCACCAACACAACAACTAATGAAAAACTGTTTTTT. It codes for CASTNTTTNEKLFF.

The gene calls are TRBV7-8 and TRBJ2-1; the match to TRBD1 covers 7 bases. The J segment lost 4 bases and the V segment lost 0 bases, leaving 6 bases of the junction unmatched. Germline-derived CDR1 and CDR2 are SGHVS and FQNEAQ. The CDR3 spans 16 residues. The CDR3 sequence is CASSLAPGQRYNEQFF. As DNA, the CDR3 is TGTGCCAGCAGCTTAGCCCCGGGACAGAGGTACAATGAGCAGTTCTTC.

The CDR3 loop is CASSLEGQANGISEAFF. CDR3 coding DNA: TGCGCCAGCAGCTTGGAGGGACAGGCCAACGGGATCAGTGAAGCTTTCTTT. This sequence joins TRBV5-1 and TRBJ1-1, with 8 bases identical to TRBD1. Germline CDR1 SGHRS, CDR2 YFSETQ. Unmatched junction bases numbered 14, after V lost 0 bases and J lost 7 bases. This CDR3 comprises 17 residues.

CDR3 protein: CASSSTGGNSYNEQFF. The CDR3 region has the DNA TGCGCCAGCAGCTCGACAGGGGGCAACTCCTACAATGAGCAGTTCTTC. The rearrangement links TRBV5-1 to TRBJ2-1; 10 nucleotides match TRBD1. After removal of 3 bases from V and 0 bases from J, the junction contained 3 bases not matched to a gene. The germline CDR1 and CDR2 sequences are SGHRS and YFSETQ. The CDR3 consists of 16 residues.

J is TRBJ2-7 and V is TRBV6-1, with D perhaps TRBD2 (5 bases). This CDR3 is 13 amino acids long. Looked up from germline, CDR1 is MNHNS and CDR2 is SASEGT. Trimming cost V 2 bases and J 3 bases, with 8 bases left between them. DNA of the CDR3: TGTGCCAGCAGTGAATCCCGGGACTACGAGCAGTACGTC. Protein sequence: CASSESRDYEQYV.

V gene TRBV9 combines with J gene TRBJ2-3; possible D gene TRBD2, 6 bases. Germline-derived CDR1 and CDR2 are SGDLS and YYNGEE. The CDR3 is 14 residues long. V shed 4 bases and J shed 5 bases, with 14 bases lying between them. Written as DNA, the CDR3 is TGTGCCAGCAGCCCTTGGGGGGTTATAGATACGCAGTATTTT. Encoded protein: CASSPWGVIDTQYF.

This clone appeared a few times. This chain connects TRBV13 to TRBJ2-5; no firm D call. Per germline, CDR1 PRHDT and CDR2 FYEKMQ (reference sequence). The CDR3 is 13 amino acids. V shed 1 base and J shed 2 bases, with 5 bases lying between them. CDR3 nucleotide sequence: TGTGCCAGCAGCTTAGAGGAGCAAGAGACCCAGTACTTC. Its protein product is CASSLEEQETQYF. The entire variable domain, with the rest obtained from reference TRBV13 and TRBJ2-5, is as follows: AAGVIQSPRHLIKEKRETATLKCYPIPRHDTVYWYQQGPGQDPQFLISFYEKMQSDKGSIPDRFSAQQFSDYHSELNMSSLELGDSALYFCASSLEEQETQYFGPGTRLLVL.

This sequence joins TRBV18 and TRBJ1-2; a weak D match, TRBD1 (5 bases). This CDR3 has 15 amino acids. Germline CDR1 and CDR2: KGHSH and LQKENI. V lost 0 bases and J lost 6, with 14 bases in between. The CDR3 nucleotides are TGTGCCAGCTCACCACCGTCCAGGGCCGTGAATGGCTACACCTTC. Protein: CASSPPSRAVNGYTF.

The chain is built from TRBV2 and TRBJ1-5; a possible D gene is TRBD1 (5 bases). V gave up 3 bases and J gave up 6 bases, with 15 bases separating them. The CDR3 is 15 residues long. Germline-derived CDR1 and CDR2 are SNHLY and FYNNEI. DNA for the CDR3: TGTGCCAGCAGTGATGTGGTCGGGGGTGGTCAGCCCCAGCATTTT. Its protein is CASSDVVGGGQPQHF. The entire variable domain, with the rest obtained from reference TRBV2 and TRBJ1-5, is as follows: EPEVTQTPSHQVTQMGQEVILRCVPISNHLYFYWYRQILGQKVEFLVSFYNNEISEKSEIFDDQFSVERPDGSNFTLKIRSTKLEDSAMYFCASSDVVGGGQPQHFGDGTRLSIL.

This clone was seen only once. The chain is built from TRBV4-1 and TRBJ2-1, with 11 bases matching TRBD2. The CDR3 consists of 16 residues. The V gene end was trimmed by 4 bases and the J gene end by 4 bases; junction bases not matched to a gene: 6. The germline V gene has CDR1 MGHRA and CDR2 YSYEKL. CDR3 in DNA: TGCGCCAGCAGCCGAAGTGGGACTAGCGGTTACAATGAGCAGTTCTTC. Protein sequence: CASSRSGTSGYNEQFF.

The chain has TRBV2 and TRBJ2-5; 8 nucleotides align to TRBD1. The germline gives CDR1 SNHLY, CDR2 FYNNEI. The ends lost 8 bases at V and 3 bases at J; junction bases unmatched: 8. CDR3 length: 14 amino acids. CDR3 protein: CASRRTGTEETQYF. CDR3 coding DNA: TGTGCCAGCCGGAGGACAGGGACGGAAGAGACCCAGTACTTC. Full variable domain (missing parts from reference TRBV2 and TRBJ2-5): EPEVTQTPSHQVTQMGQEVILRCVPISNHLYFYWYRQILGQKVEFLVSFYNNEISEKSEIFDDQFSVERPDGSNFTLKIRSTKLEDSAMYFCASRRTGTEETQYFGPGTRLLVL.

V is TRBV6-5 and J is TRBJ2-5, with 7 bases lining up with TRBD1. Germline CDR1 and CDR2: MNHEY and SVGAGI. V trimming: 2 bases; J trimming: 2 bases; junction bases outside the gene matches: 2. There are 14 residues in the CDR3. The CDR3 sequence is CASSYGTAQETQYF. CDR3 sequence (DNA): TGTGCCAGCAGTTACGGGACAGCACAAGAGACCCAGTACTTC.

The chain employs TRBV4-3 and TRBJ2-7, with D uncertain. Germline loops: CDR1 LGHNA, CDR2 YSLEER. V was cut by 0 bases and J by 0 bases, with 9 bases left in between. The CDR3 contains 15 residues. In DNA form, the CDR3 reads TGCGCCAGCAGCCAAGATGCAGGATACTCCTACGAGCAGTACTTC. Its translation: CASSQDAGYSYEQYF.

This chain joins TRBV29-1 and TRBJ2-7; 10 nucleotides match TRBD2. Trimming at V came to 3 bases and at J to 6 bases, leaving 8 bases not matched to a gene. Germline CDR1 reads SQVTM; CDR2 reads ANQGSEA. The CDR3 contains 14 residues. The DNA of the CDR3 is TGCAGCGTTGATAGCGGGGGGCCCCGAGGCGAGCAGTACTTC. It specifies CSVDSGGPRGEQYF.

The rearrangement joins TRBV14 to TRBJ1-2; D possibly corresponds to TRBD1 (6 bases). CDR3 size: 15 residues. V gave up 11 bases and J gave up 6 bases, with 25 bases separating them. The V gene's germline CDR1 is SGHDN and CDR2 FVKESK. The CDR3 spells CAYRDPPTNLNGYTF. CDR3 nucleotides: TGTGCCTACAGGGATCCTCCTACTAACCTAAATGGCTACACCTTC.

The chain couples TRBV10-3 to TRBJ1-2; 7 bases agree with TRBD1. With 2 bases clipped from V and 6 bases from J, the junction kept 21 bases outside the gene matches. Per germline, CDR1 ENHRY and CDR2 SYGVKD. The CDR3 contains 19 residues. The CDR3 loop is CAISEAAQGPESLPHGYTF. DNA of the CDR3: TGTGCCATCAGTGAGGCCGCACAGGGGCCCGAAAGTTTACCACATGGCTACACCTTC.

This clone came up a few times. The rearrangement joins TRBV7-9 to TRBJ2-6; 10 bases match TRBD1. The CDR3 is 18 amino acids. Trimming at V came to 10 bases and at J to 4 bases, leaving 16 bases not matched to a gene. Germline assignment: CDR1 SEHNR and CDR2 FQNEAQ (reference sequence). Here the CDR3 reads CATPPRDRGKRGANVLTF. The CDR3 DNA is TGTGCCACTCCCCCACGGGACAGGGGAAAGCGAGGGGCCAACGTCCTGACTTTC.